The present T cell receptor beta chain was sequenced within a study of blood T cell repertoires in COVID-19. Study details: T cells, B-cell-depleted T cells, or PBMCs provided the cDNA or gDNA that served as material.

The CDR3 loop spans 12 amino acids. CDR1 and CDR2 from the germline V gene are SGHDT and YYEEEE. The V gene lost 6 bases and the J gene lost 6 bases, with 11 bases spanning the gap. Participants were placed into cohorts based on the clinical history they reported. Sequencing used immunoSEQ multiplex PCR; TCRdb keeps in-frame clones, though not all of them. Of a few hundred thousand clones listed, over 75% are singletons. This receptor was identified in a woman aged 25 to 45 who had recovered from COVID-19. Sequencing was carried out using PBMCs or T cells enriched from blood (not recorded which). The chain employs TRBV5-6 and TRBJ2-3; perhaps TRBD2 as D (6 bases). The CDR3 spells CASTIRGDTQYF. CDR3 coding DNA: TGTGCCAGCACCATACGGGGGGATACGCAGTATTTT. Combining the CDR3 with reference TRBV5-6 and TRBJ2-3 gives the whole variable domain DAGVTQSPTHLIKTRGQQVTLRCSPKSGHDTVSWYQQALGQGPQFIFQYYEEEERQRGNFPDRFSGHQFPNYSSELNVNALLLGDSALYLCASTIRGDTQYFGPGTRLTVL.